This T cell receptor (beta chain) was captured by sequencing in a study of blood T cell repertoires in COVID-19. Study-wide background: The analysed material was cDNA or gDNA that came from T cells, B-cell-depleted T cells, or PBMCs.

Germline-derived CDR1 and CDR2 are SGHTA and FQGNSA. The CDR3 is 14 residues long. Trimming cost V 4 bases and J 2 bases, with 9 bases left between them. Across under 25 US areas, participants ranged in age from about 18 to 90 years. Recovery meant two consecutive negative NP/OP PCR tests, professional clearance, or resolved symptoms. In the source study's methods: Reference gene primer amplification yielded estimated nucleated cell counts. Clones were sequenced by immunoSEQ multiplex PCR, and TCRdb holds only the in-frame ones, with some missing. The DNA gave D and trimming, while V, J and clone size come from that table. The data contain around 200,000 clones, 75% to 90% of them singletons.

The sample was PBMCs or T cells enriched from blood (not recorded which). The receptor's source is a man aged 40-55 years who had recovered from COVID-19. The chain recombines TRBV7-2 with TRBJ1-3, with D maybe TRBD1 (6 bases). CDR3 residues: CASSYRETGNTIYF. The CDR3 nucleotides are TGTGCCAGCAGCTACAGGGAAACTGGAAACACCATATATTTT.